A single sample gave rise to the 13 T cell receptor beta chains below, sequenced in a study of T cells in tuberculosis. Sorting used thawed, overnight-rested PBMC stained with anti-CD3, a viability dye and GMM-loaded CD1B tetramer. The CD1B tetramers carried C32 glucose monomycolate purified from Rhodococcus equi. Clones were sequenced by immunoSEQ multiplex PCR, and TCRdb holds only the in-frame ones, with some missing. The repertoire holds roughly 92,000 clones, roughly 93% seen once, with less than 2.5% in the top ten. The sample was CD1b-GMM tetramer-negative cells sorted from PBMCs. The receptors shown here come from an adult woman with latent tuberculosis.

This chain connects TRBV10-1 to TRBJ2-7; TRBD2 matches at 9 bases. Germline-derived CDR1 and CDR2 are WNHNN and SYGVQD (reference sequence). This CDR3 has 14 residues. The J segment lost 2 bases and the V segment lost 4 bases, leaving 3 bases of the junction unmatched. CDR3 loop: CASSAAGGPYEQYF. The CDR3 coding sequence is TGCGCCAGCAGTGCGGCGGGGGGGCCCTACGAGCAGTACTTC.

The V call is TRBV5-4, the J call TRBJ2-1, with 7 bases identical to TRBD2. Germline CDR1 SGHNT, CDR2 YYREEE (reference sequence). The CDR3 runs 16 residues. After removal of 4 bases from V and 1 base from J, the junction contained 8 bases not matched to a gene. CDR3 sequence reads: CASSTPRGGSYNEQFF. CDR3 coding DNA: TGTGCCAGCAGCACCCCCCGGGGAGGGTCCTACAATGAGCAGTTCTTC.

The chain uses TRBV7-9 and TRBJ2-5; D is unresolved. The CDR3 extends over 15 amino acids. Germline values: CDR1 SEHNR, CDR2 FQNEAQ (reference sequence). Trimming took 1 base from V and 2 from J, leaving 11 bases between them. The CDR3 coding sequence is TGTGCCAGCAGCTTAGGGCGGCAGAGACAAGAGACCCAGTACTTC. Its translation: CASSLGRQRQETQYF.

As to this clone: At one end, the junction sequence differs from germline, possibly due to a read error. The V gene is TRBV7-7, the J gene TRBJ2-1, with 10 nucleotides matching TRBD1. The CDR3 totals 16 residues. Germline values: CDR1 SSHAT, CDR2 FNYEAQ (reference sequence). The DNA for the CDR3 is TGTGCTAGCAGCCCGATCGGGACAGGGGACTACAATGAGCAGTTCTTC. Translated, it gives CASSPIGTGDYNEQFF.

The chain carries TRBV7-8 and TRBJ2-5; TRBD1 agrees at 9 bases. Looked up from germline, CDR1 is SGHVS and CDR2 is FQNEAQ. The CDR3 length is 15 residues. V lost 1 base, J lost 4 bases, and 4 bases stayed unmatched. The DNA of the CDR3 is TGTGCCAGCAGCTTAGTTACAGGGGGCTCAGAGACCCAGTACTTC. As protein: CASSLVTGGSETQYF.

This clone showed up just once. The rearrangement joins TRBV5-6 to TRBJ2-5; maybe TRBD1 (6 bases). Germline assignment: CDR1 SGHDT and CDR2 YYEEEE. Trimming pared 4 bases from V and 7 bases from J, leaving 17 bases between. This CDR3 contains 14 residues. The CDR3 loop reads CASSQGWALGTQYF. The CDR3 DNA follows: TGTGCCAGCAGCCAGGGGTGGGCTCTCGGGACCCAGTACTTC.

V usage is TRBV29-1 and J usage is TRBJ2-5; D is perhaps TRBD1 (6 bases). The length of the CDR3 is 10 residues. Trimming cost V 6 bases and J 5 bases, with 7 bases left between them. Germline-derived CDR1 and CDR2 are SQVTM and ANQGSEA. CDR3 sequence (DNA): TGCAGCGTGGGGGCCGAGACCCAGTACTTC. It encodes CSVGAETQYF.

This rearrangement joins TRBV29-1 to TRBJ2-7; 8 bases map to TRBD1. The CDR3 spans 13 residues. With V trimmed by 6 bases and J by 0 bases, 4 bases remained unmatched. The germline V gene encodes CDR1 SQVTM and CDR2 ANQGSEA. The DNA of the CDR3 is TGCAGCGTCCTACAGGGGGACTCCTACGAGCAGTACTTC. It specifies CSVLQGDSYEQYF.

The chain uses TRBV19 and TRBJ2-1, with 12 bases lining up with TRBD2. The CDR3 length is 15 residues. J gave up 6 bases and V 5 bases, and 5 bases lay outside the gene matches. The germline CDR1 and CDR2 sequences are LNHDA and SQIVND (reference sequence). The CDR3 sequence: CASSLAGGPGNEQFF. CDR3 nucleotide sequence: TGTGCCAGTAGTCTAGCGGGGGGGCCAGGCAATGAGCAGTTCTTC.

The genes are TRBV11-2 and TRBJ2-3, with D perhaps TRBD2 (6 bases). Germline V gene lookup returns CDR1 SGHAT and CDR2 FQNNGV. There are 12 residues in the CDR3. The V end was cut by 5 bases, the J end by 12 bases, with 15 bases between. CDR3 nucleotide sequence: TGTGCCAGCAGCAAAAGGTCGGGGGAACAGTATTTT. As protein: CASSKRSGEQYF. The full variable domain, completed using reference TRBV11-2 and TRBJ2-3, is EAGVAQSPRYKIIEKRQSVAFWCNPISGHATLYWYQQILGQGPKLLIQFQNNGVVDDSQLPKDRFSAERLKGVDSTLKIQPAKLEDSAVYLCASSKRSGEQYFGPGTRLTVL.

CDR3 in amino acids: CASSPLRGGGETQYF. CDR3 nucleotides: TGTGCCAGCAGCCCTCTTCGGGGGGGCGGAGAGACCCAGTACTTC. The gene calls are TRBV28 and TRBJ2-5; 8 bases are shared with TRBD2. Germline V CDR1 and CDR2: MDHEN, SYDVKM. The CDR3 runs to 15 residues. V lost 6 bases and J lost 4; bases outside the gene matches: 10.

This clone was recorded only once. One junction end does not reproduce the germline sequence, and a read error may be involved. V and J are TRBV7-7 and TRBJ2-3, with D perhaps matching TRBD1 or TRBD2 (5 bases each). Germline lookup yields CDR1 SSHAT and CDR2 FNYEAQ (reference sequence). The CDR3 consists of 16 residues. Written as DNA, the CDR3 is TGTGCTAGCAGCTTAGGGACCCTAGGGGGCACAGATACGCAGTATTTT. This sequence encodes CASSLGTLGGTDTQYF.

The gene calls are TRBV2 and TRBJ2-2, with 12 bases aligning to TRBD2. There are 15 residues in the CDR3. CDR1 and CDR2 from the germline V gene are SNHLY and FYNNEI. The V gene end was trimmed by 6 bases and the J gene end by 7 bases; junction bases not matched to a gene: 6. The CDR3 sequence: CASRLAGGPIGELFF. In DNA form, the CDR3 reads TGTGCCAGCAGGCTAGCGGGGGGGCCTATCGGGGAGCTGTTTTTT.